A single sample is the source of the 21 T cell receptor beta chains below, sequenced in a study of blood T cell repertoires in COVID-19. Only in-frame clones appear in the TCRdb table, and some are missing; sequencing was by immunoSEQ multiplex PCR. The repertoire consists of roughly 220,000 clones, with 86% occurring once and the leading ten covering about 2%. The sample consisted of peripheral blood. The receptors come from a man aged 25 to 40 who had recovered from COVID-19.

The chain joins TRBV19 to TRBJ2-3; TRBD1 aligns across 11 bases. The V and J ends lost 4 bases and 4 bases, in that order; junction bases with no gene match: 10. This CDR3 contains 17 residues. CDR1 and CDR2 (germline): LNHDA, SQIVND (reference sequence). The CDR3 loop is CASSTPDRGHSADTQYF. For the CDR3, the DNA is TGTGCCAGTAGTACCCCGGACAGGGGGCATTCTGCAGATACGCAGTATTTT.

This chain links TRBV4-2 with TRBJ1-3; D perhaps matches TRBD1 (5 bases). The CDR3 length is 13 residues. The V gene's germline CDR1 is LGHNA and CDR2 YNFKEQ. V was trimmed by 2 bases and J by 4 bases, leaving 6 bases between them. The CDR3 protein is CASSQQGGNTIYF. DNA for the CDR3: TGTGCCAGCAGCCAACAGGGCGGAAACACCATATATTTT.

The rearrangement links TRBV5-1 to TRBJ2-5; D gene ambiguous. This CDR3 is built from 13 residues. CDR1 and CDR2 from the germline V gene are SGHRS and YFSETQ. Trimming took off 5 bases at V and 5 bases at J, with 13 bases between the two ends. CDR3 sequence (DNA): TGCGCCAGCAGACTCAGCGCGGAGGAGACCCAGTACTTC. It specifies CASRLSAEETQYF.

V usage is TRBV30 and J usage is TRBJ2-1; the D gene is possibly TRBD2 (6 bases). The CDR3 loop spans 15 amino acids. With 0 bases removed from V and 6 bases from J, the gap between germline ends came to 15 bases. Germline CDR1 GTSNPN, CDR2 SVGIG (reference sequence). The CDR3 region is CAWSVGWSSGNEQFF. The CDR3 DNA reads as TGTGCCTGGAGTGTTGGGTGGAGTAGCGGCAATGAGCAGTTCTTC.

The V and J genes are TRBV10-2 and TRBJ1-4; tentatively, D is TRBD1 (6 bases). Germline CDR1 reads WSHSY; CDR2 reads SAAADI. This CDR3 is built from 14 residues. V lost 4 bases and J lost 8, with 14 bases in between. The CDR3 loop reads CASSGGGAREKLFF. The CDR3 nucleotides are TGCGCCAGCAGTGGAGGGGGAGCGCGAGAAAAACTGTTTTTT.

In nucleotides, the CDR3 is TGTGCCAGCAGCAAAGATCGCGCCCACACCGGGGAGCTGTTTTTT. As protein: CASSKDRAHTGELFF. This chain links TRBV21-1 with TRBJ2-2; the D call TRBD2 from the table was never checked on the DNA. TRBV21-1 is described as a pseudogene. The CDR3 spans 15 residues.

The rearrangement uses TRBV7-2 and TRBJ1-2; 8 bases line up with TRBD1. Trimming cost V 5 bases and J 7 bases; bases outside gene matches: 12. CDR1 SGHTA and CDR2 FQGNSA come from the germline V gene. The CDR3 loop spans 15 amino acids. The DNA of the CDR3 is TGTGCCAGCAGCCCCACCCCGGACAGGGCAGCTGGCTACACCTTC. As protein: CASSPTPDRAAGYTF.

The V call is TRBV30, the J call TRBJ1-1, with a possible D match to TRBD1 (6 bases). V was cut by 7 bases and J by 9 bases, with 15 bases left in between. Per the germline V gene, CDR1 is GTSNPN and CDR2 is SVGIG (reference sequence). This CDR3 has 11 amino acids. In nucleotides, the CDR3 is TGTGCCTCCTACGCACAGGGTCAAGCTTTCTTT. It specifies CASYAQGQAFF.

The chain recombines TRBV3-1 (or the pseudogene TRBV3-2) with TRBJ2-1; 8 bases line up with TRBD1. The CDR3 covers 16 residues. Unmatched junction bases numbered 10, after V lost 1 base and J lost 8 bases. The germline V gene has CDR1 LGHDT and CDR2 YNNKEL (reference sequence). The CDR3 loop reads CASSQGKRTGTDEQFF. As DNA, the CDR3 is TGTGCCAGCAGCCAAGGGAAAAGGACAGGGACGGATGAGCAGTTCTTC.

The chain couples TRBV7-2 to TRBJ1-5; TRBD1 is a possible D gene (5 bases). Per the germline V gene, CDR1 is SGHTA and CDR2 is FQGNSA. The CDR3 is 14 residues long. Between the trimmed V and J ends, which lost 4 bases and 5 bases, there was a span of 12 bases. The CDR3 spells CASSSRGFYQPQHF. The CDR3 DNA reads TGTGCCAGCAGCTCACGGGGGTTCTATCAGCCCCAGCATTTT. The variable domain in full, with the rest retrieved from reference TRBV7-2 and TRBJ1-5, is GAGVSQSPSNKVTEKGKDVELRCDPISGHTALYWYRQSLGQGLEFLIYFQGNSAPDKSGLPSDRFSAERTGGSVSTLTIQRTQQEDSAVYLCASSSRGFYQPQHFGDGTRLSIL.

The sample holds one count of this clone. The chain recombines TRBV30 with TRBJ2-3; D might be TRBD1 (5 bases). Between the trimmed V and J ends, which lost 2 bases and 0 bases, there was a span of 18 bases. The CDR3 is 17 amino acids. Germline assignment: CDR1 GTSNPN and CDR2 SVGIG (reference sequence). In DNA, the CDR3 is TGTGCCTGGAGTCTCTATATAGGGGTAAGAAGCACAGATACGCAGTATTTT. Its protein product is CAWSLYIGVRSTDTQYF.

The count of this clone is one. The rearrangement uses TRBV5-4 and TRBJ2-5; TRBD2 is a possible D gene (7 bases). The V gene's germline CDR1 is SGHNT and CDR2 YYREEE (reference sequence). The V and J ends lost 4 bases and 6 bases respectively, with 22 bases between them. This CDR3 has 16 amino acids. The CDR3 reads CASSPDLGGRGKTQYF. The CDR3 bases are TGTGCCAGCAGCCCGGATCTGGGGGGGCGCGGGAAGACCCAGTACTTC.

This chain connects TRBV4-3 to TRBJ1-2, with 9 nucleotides matching TRBD1. This CDR3 is built from 12 residues. V was clipped by 4 bases and J by 13 bases; unmatched bases: 7. Germline lookup yields CDR1 LGHNA and CDR2 YSLEER. CDR3 region: CASSLGQGRSTF. Here the CDR3 DNA reads TGCGCCAGCAGCCTTGGACAGGGGAGGTCCACCTTC.

The rearrangement links TRBV18 to TRBJ2-3, with D perhaps TRBD2 (7 bases). The germline V and J ends were trimmed by 3 bases and 4 bases, with 14 bases remaining between them. CDR1 KGHSH and CDR2 LQKENI come from the germline V gene. There are 15 residues in the CDR3. The chain's CDR3 is CASSPSAGAADTQYF. The CDR3 region has the DNA TGTGCCAGCTCACCGTCCGCGGGGGCGGCAGATACGCAGTATTTT.

The chain recombines TRBV10-3 with TRBJ2-3, with 8 bases fitting TRBD2. CDR3 length: 14 residues. V was pared by 6 bases and J by 4 bases, with 6 bases of the junction left unmatched. Germline-derived CDR1 and CDR2 are ENHRY and SYGVKD. CDR3 sequence reads: CAIRGTRSADTQYF. CDR3 DNA sequence: TGTGCCATCAGAGGGACTAGGTCTGCAGATACGCAGTATTTT.

V gene TRBV11-2 combines with J gene TRBJ2-1; the match to TRBD2 covers 12 bases. Germline CDR1 SGHAT, CDR2 FQNNGV. CDR3 length: 17 amino acids. Trimming took 1 base from V and 7 from J; bases not matched to a gene: 8. The chain's CDR3 is CASSLARGLAGWNEQFF. The DNA for the CDR3 is TGTGCCAGCAGCTTAGCGCGCGGACTAGCGGGGTGGAATGAGCAGTTCTTC. Variable domain in full (rest from reference TRBV11-2 and TRBJ2-1): EAGVAQSPRYKIIEKRQSVAFWCNPISGHATLYWYQQILGQGPKLLIQFQNNGVVDDSQLPKDRFSAERLKGVDSTLKIQPAKLEDSAVYLCASSLARGLAGWNEQFFGPGTRLTVL.

The chain carries TRBV10-1 and TRBJ2-2, with D maybe TRBD2 (6 bases). The CDR3 has 16 residues. Germline V gives CDR1 WNHNN, CDR2 SYGVQD (reference sequence). Deletions cut 4 bases from V and 0 bases from J, with 12 bases between. The CDR3 sequence is CASSVGGASNTGELFF. CDR3 coding DNA: TGCGCCAGCAGTGTTGGAGGGGCTTCGAACACCGGGGAGCTGTTTTTT.

The chain is built from TRBV6-5 and TRBJ2-7, with D perhaps matching TRBD2 (5 bases). From germline, CDR1 is MNHEY and CDR2 SVGAGI. This CDR3 spans 16 amino acids. Deletions cut 3 bases from V and 3 bases from J, with 18 bases between. CDR3 DNA: TGTGCCAGCAGTTATACGGGTTGGGGAGTACTCTACGAGCAGTACTTC. This encodes CASSYTGWGVLYEQYF.

V is TRBV6-1 and J is TRBJ1-5; D ambiguous. This CDR3 has 13 amino acids. Trimming removed 3 bases at V and 8 bases at J, with 11 bases between. CDR1 is MNHNS and CDR2 is SASEGT in the germline V gene. CDR3 DNA: TGTGCCAGCAGTGATTACCGCGGGGAGCCCCAGCATTTT. This codes for CASSDYRGEPQHF.

Written as DNA, the CDR3 is TGCGCCAGCAGCCAAAGCGGTGGGGGCAGCCCCCTCTCCTACGAGCAGTACTTC. Its translation is CASSQSGGGSPLSYEQYF. The rearrangement uses TRBV4-3 and TRBJ2-7; TRBD1 is a possible D gene (6 bases). Trimming took off 2 bases at V and 0 bases at J, with 20 bases between the two ends. The germline gives CDR1 LGHNA, CDR2 YSLEER. The CDR3 is 18 residues long.

The chain carries TRBV12-5 and TRBJ2-7; possible D gene TRBD2, 5 bases. Germline assignment: CDR1 LGHNT and CDR2 FRNRAP. V was clipped by 4 bases and J by 3 bases, with 10 bases between them. This CDR3 is built from 13 residues. The CDR3, as DNA: TGTGCTAGTGGTTCCAGCGGATACTACGAGCAGTACTTC. Amino acids: CASGSSGYYEQYF.